A single count supports the clone carrying this T cell receptor beta chain. Its antigen is still unknown. Some clones are missing from TCRdb's copy, which holds only in-frame ones; the method was immunoSEQ multiplex PCR. The sample records more than 900,000 clones, 78% being singletons. It was into CD45RA+ naive and CD45RA-negative memory subsets that the CD4+ cells were split. This specimen comes from a study of shared clonotypes between healthy human individuals. Whole-study findings and limits: Clonotypes which were not shared had lower generation probabilities than clonotypes that all four donors shared. A handful of donors held approximately 4.6% of naive CD4 clonotypes in common. Sequencing of the sorted subsets was shown by rarefaction to be incomplete despite large depth.

The CDR3 runs 14 residues. V gave up 0 bases and J gave up 4 bases, with 9 bases separating them. Germline CDR1 KGHSH, CDR2 LQKENI. The specimen sequenced was memory CD4+ T cells from PBMCs. Subset given: CD45RA-negative fraction. The chain uses TRBV18 and TRBJ1-2, with no clear D. This TCR derives from a man aged 18 to 30 in good health. Some clones in this sample may be carry-over from other donors' samples. The CDR3 reads CASSPPASPYGYTF. The CDR3 nucleotides read TGTGCCAGCTCACCACCGGCCAGCCCCTATGGCTACACCTTC.